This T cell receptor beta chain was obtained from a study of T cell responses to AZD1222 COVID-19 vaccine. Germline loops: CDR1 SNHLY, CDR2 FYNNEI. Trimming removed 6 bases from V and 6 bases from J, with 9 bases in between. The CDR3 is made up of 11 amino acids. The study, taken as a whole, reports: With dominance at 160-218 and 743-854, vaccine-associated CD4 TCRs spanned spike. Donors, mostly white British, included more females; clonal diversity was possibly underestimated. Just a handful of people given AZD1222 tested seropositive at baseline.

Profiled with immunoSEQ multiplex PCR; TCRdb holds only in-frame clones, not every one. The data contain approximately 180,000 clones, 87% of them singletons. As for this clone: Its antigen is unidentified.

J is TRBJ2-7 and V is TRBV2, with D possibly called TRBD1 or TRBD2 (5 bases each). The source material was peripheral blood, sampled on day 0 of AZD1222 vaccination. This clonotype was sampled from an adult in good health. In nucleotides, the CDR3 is TGTGCCAGCAGCGGGGCGGGCGAGCAGTACTTC. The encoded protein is CASSGAGEQYF.